One sample yielded the 20 T cell receptor beta chains listed below, sequenced in a study of beta chain features in type 1 diabetes. What was sequenced were expressed TCRB transcripts, since all of the isolated RNA had been reverse transcribed. Some clones are missing from TCRdb's copy, which holds only in-frame ones; the method was immunoSEQ multiplex PCR. The sample has roughly 150,000 clones, approximately 10% seen once. The sequencing input was central memory CD4+ T cells from blood. These receptors came from a man younger than 30 in good health.

Many counts were recorded for this clone. The chain joins TRBV9 to TRBJ1-1; D gene ambiguous. The CDR3 extends over 14 amino acids. Germline V gene data show CDR1 as SGDLS and CDR2 as YYNGEE. Trimming pared 0 bases from V and 4 bases from J, leaving 10 bases between. CDR3 residues: CASSVELWGTEAFF. The DNA of the CDR3 is TGTGCCAGCAGCGTAGAGCTTTGGGGCACTGAAGCTTTCTTT.

The sample holds a few counts of this clone. The chain uses TRBV9 and TRBJ2-3; no definite D call. V was shortened by 0 bases and J by 0 bases, with 2 bases between the two germline ends. The CDR3 totals 13 residues. Germline CDR1 is SGDLS and CDR2 is YYNGEE. Here the CDR3 reads CASSVGSTDTQYF. The CDR3 nucleotides are TGTGCCAGCAGCGTAGGGAGCACAGATACGCAGTATTTT.

In its sample, this clone was seen many times. The chain joins TRBV28 to TRBJ1-4; the D gene is possibly TRBD1 (5 bases). This CDR3 is 15 amino acids long. Germline CDR1 reads MDHEN; CDR2 reads SYDVKM. The germline V and J ends were trimmed by 10 bases and 6 bases, with 21 bases remaining between them. The chain's CDR3 is CATRRRGGDYEKLFF. CDR3 bases: TGTGCCACCCGGCGGAGGGGCGGAGATTATGAAAAACTGTTTTTT.

This clone occurred a few times. The chain has TRBV4-2 and TRBJ2-1; 13 bases agree with TRBD2. The trim removed 2 bases at V and 4 bases at J, leaving 11 bases unmatched. CDR1 is LGHNA and CDR2 is YNFKEQ in the germline V gene. CDR3 length equals 19 residues. The CDR3 reads CASSQTLGTSGVKYNEQFF. The CDR3 region has the DNA TGTGCCAGCAGCCAAACTCTCGGGACTAGCGGGGTGAAGTACAATGAGCAGTTCTTC.

This chain joins TRBV5-4 and TRBJ1-1, with D possibly being TRBD1 (5 bases). This CDR3 region has 14 residues. V was clipped by 4 bases and J by 8 bases, with 18 bases between them. Germline lookup yields CDR1 SGHNT and CDR2 YYREEE (reference sequence). The chain's CDR3 is CASSQEIVTAEAFF. In DNA, the CDR3 is TGTGCCAGCAGCCAAGAGATAGTGACAGCCGAAGCTTTCTTT.

This clone was seen more than once but under ten times. V gene TRBV29-1 combines with J gene TRBJ2-3; D is perhaps TRBD2 (5 bases). The V end was cut by 5 bases, the J end by 6 bases, with 12 bases between. Germline V CDR1 and CDR2: SQVTM, ANQGSEA. This CDR3 is 12 amino acids long. The CDR3 reads CSVQTMGDTQYF. CDR3 nucleotide sequence: TGCAGCGTTCAGACTATGGGTGATACGCAGTATTTT.

This clone came up a few times. The genes are TRBV25-1 and TRBJ2-1; 10 positions match TRBD1. This CDR3 spans 15 amino acids. Germline CDR1 and CDR2: MGHDK and SYGVNS. V dropped 2 bases and J dropped 4; count of bases not matched to a gene: 2. CDR3 in DNA: TGTGCCAGCAGTGAAGACAGGGGGCTATACAATGAGCAGTTCTTC. Protein sequence: CASSEDRGLYNEQFF.

This clone was picked up many times. This chain connects TRBV7-2 to TRBJ2-1; 12 bases fit TRBD2. This CDR3 is built from 16 residues. In germline, CDR1 is SGHTA, CDR2 FQGNSA. V gave up 2 bases and J gave up 8 bases; unmatched junction bases: 7. The CDR3 sequence: CASSLSLAGGLDEQFF. The CDR3 DNA reads TGTGCCAGCAGCTTATCCCTAGCGGGAGGGCTCGATGAGCAGTTCTTC.

The J gene is TRBJ2-3, the V gene TRBV5-1; 8 positions agree with TRBD1. This CDR3 spans 15 amino acids. Per the germline V gene, CDR1 is SGHRS and CDR2 is YFSETQ. V lost 4 bases, J lost 4 bases, and 8 bases stayed unmatched. The chain's CDR3 is CASSTGQGGADTQYF. The CDR3 nucleotides read TGCGCCAGCAGCACCGGACAGGGCGGAGCAGATACGCAGTATTTT.

The CDR3 spells CASSYPSGRNEQYF. CDR3 in DNA: TGTGCCAGCAGTTACCCCTCCGGCAGGAATGAGCAGTACTTC. This sequence joins TRBV28 and TRBJ2-7; D call uncertain. The CDR3 sequence is 14 residues long. V shed 4 bases and J shed 7 bases, with 17 bases lying between them. CDR1 and CDR2 (germline): MDHEN, SYDVKM.

The V gene is TRBV28, the J gene TRBJ1-6; TRBD1 might be the D (6 bases). Looked up from germline, CDR1 is MDHEN and CDR2 is SYDVKM. There are 13 residues in the CDR3. The ends were cut back, 6 bases at V and 7 bases at J, with 10 bases in the middle. In DNA, the CDR3 is TGTGCCAGCAGCGAGGGACAAAATTCACCCCTCCACTTT. As protein: CASSEGQNSPLHF.

This rearrangement joins TRBV29-1 to TRBJ2-5; 12 bases agree with TRBD1. V shed 6 bases, J shed 5 bases, and the junction held 10 bases outside the gene matches. CDR1 is SQVTM and CDR2 is ANQGSEA in the germline V gene. The CDR3 sequence is 15 residues long. CDR3 DNA sequence: TGCAGCGTCCAAGGGACAGGGGGCGCAGGGGAGACCCAGTACTTC. Protein: CSVQGTGGAGETQYF.

The rearrangement joins TRBV6-1 to TRBJ2-4; 7 bases fit TRBD1. Trimming removed 7 bases from V and 12 bases from J; junction bases left unmatched: 15. CDR1 and CDR2 (germline): MNHNS, SASEGT. CDR3 length equals 14 residues. The CDR3 DNA sequence: TGTGCCAGCAAGGGGTTGGGACAGTCGGTAGCTCAGTACTTC. Translated, it gives CASKGLGQSVAQYF.

The gene calls are TRBV5-6 and TRBJ2-7, with 8 bases lining up with TRBD1. Germline V gives CDR1 SGHDT, CDR2 YYEEEE. The V segment lost 0 bases and the J segment 4 bases; nucleotides outside the gene matches: 3. The CDR3 is 14 amino acids. CDR3 residues: CASSLGTGRYEQYF. The CDR3 nucleotides read TGTGCCAGCAGCTTGGGGACAGGGCGGTACGAGCAGTACTTC. Together with reference TRBV5-6 and TRBJ2-7, the CDR3 gives the full variable domain: DAGVTQSPTHLIKTRGQQVTLRCSPKSGHDTVSWYQQALGQGPQFIFQYYEEEERQRGNFPDRFSGHQFPNYSSELNVNALLLGDSALYLCASSLGTGRYEQYFGPGTRLTVT.

This clone has a handful of counts. The rearrangement links TRBV30 to TRBJ1-2; 7 bases agree with TRBD1. After removal of 0 bases from V and 0 bases from J, the junction contained 13 bases not matched to a gene. The germline gives CDR1 GTSNPN, CDR2 SVGIG (reference sequence). This CDR3 region has 18 residues. DNA for the CDR3: TGTGCCTGGAGTGTAGCGACAGGGACCCGCTACTCTAACTATGGCTACACCTTC. This codes for CAWSVATGTRYSNYGYTF. The whole variable domain, filled in from reference TRBV30 and TRBJ1-2, reads SQTIHQWPATLVQPVGSPLSLECTVEGTSNPNLYWYRQAAGRGLQLLFYSVGIGQISSEVPQNLSASRPQDRQFILSSKKLLLSDSGFYLCAWSVATGTRYSNYGYTFGSGTRLTVV.

This sequence joins TRBV2 and TRBJ1-5, with a possible D match to TRBD1 (5 bases). V dropped 8 bases and J dropped 7 bases, with 18 bases sitting between them. The CDR3 runs to 14 residues. Germline V gene sequence: CDR1 SNHLY, CDR2 FYNNEI. The CDR3, as DNA: TGTGCCAGCCAGTATACCATCCGGGGCCAGCCCCAGCATTTT. The encoded protein is CASQYTIRGQPQHF.

The chain uses TRBV5-4 and TRBJ1-3; maybe TRBD1 (5 bases). The CDR3 covers 14 residues. V was pared by 0 bases and J by 3 bases, with 7 bases between. The V gene's germline CDR1 is SGHNT and CDR2 YYREEE (reference sequence). Written as DNA, the CDR3 is TGTGCCAGCAGCTTGGCAGGGAATGGAAACACCATATATTTT. Translating it yields CASSLAGNGNTIYF. The full variable domain, completed using reference TRBV5-4 and TRBJ1-3, is ETGVTQSPTHLIKTRGQQVTLRCSSQSGHNTVSWYQQALGQGPQFIFQYYREEENGRGNFPPRFSGLQFPNYSSELNVNALELDDSALYLCASSLAGNGNTIYFGEGSWLTVV.

This clone was seen a handful of times. V usage is TRBV10-3 and J usage is TRBJ2-4; tentatively, D is TRBD2 (6 bases). The CDR3 sequence is 16 residues long. Per germline, CDR1 ENHRY and CDR2 SYGVKD. With 4 bases removed from V and 3 bases from J, the gap between germline ends came to 16 bases. As DNA, the CDR3 is TGTGCCATCAGTGTGGCCTCCCCGCGGGGCAAAAACATTCAGTACTTC. Translating gives CAISVASPRGKNIQYF.

The chain recombines TRBV6-1 with TRBJ2-1; 8 nucleotides match TRBD1. The V gene end was trimmed by 5 bases and the J gene end by 5 bases; junction bases not matched to a gene: 8. The CDR3 runs to 15 residues. Looked up from germline, CDR1 is MNHNS and CDR2 is SASEGT. CDR3 sequence reads: CASSPRQGKNNEQFF. DNA for the CDR3: TGTGCCAGCAGTCCCCGACAGGGGAAGAACAATGAGCAGTTCTTC.

This clone appeared a few times. The rearrangement joins TRBV30 to TRBJ2-4; D not resolved. Germline CDR1 reads GTSNPN; CDR2 reads SVGIG (reference sequence). V was cut by 0 bases and J by 0 bases, with 0 bases left in between. The CDR3 covers 12 residues. CDR3 protein: CAWSVAKNIQYF. The DNA of the CDR3 is TGTGCCTGGAGTGTAGCCAAAAACATTCAGTACTTC.